This T cell receptor (beta chain) was sequenced in a study of T cell repertoires in cytomegalovirus infection. The overall study: Well-studied HLA-B-restricted epitopes and recently identified HLA-C-restricted epitopes of CMV were both used in the study. From public TCR beta signatures came an indication of both CMV infection and matching HLA type.

Broader study findings: Dominant in the ex vivo response were TCR beta clonotypes restricted by HLA-C and specific for CMV.

TCRdb re-analysed the reads in MiXCR, keeping a single row per CDR3 protein. The table has about 890,000 distinct CDR3 sequences, approximately 31% seen once. The V end lost 2 bases, the J end lost 5 bases, and 10 bases lay between the germline ends. The V gene's germline CDR1 is MNHNY and CDR2 SVGAGI (reference sequence). This CDR3 is built from 14 residues. Notes on this clonotype: Its antigen is unidentified.

The sample consisted of cultured CD8+ T cells from PBMCs, taken from culture after CMV antigen stimulation. The TCR was taken from a human donor in good health (CMV status not recorded). Some clones in this sample may be carry-over from other donors' samples. This rearrangement joins TRBV6-6 to TRBJ1-3; D unresolved. CDR3 DNA sequence: TGTGCCAGCAGTTACAATGGGCCGAGAAACACCATATATTTT. This translates into CASSYNGPRNTIYF.